This TCR beta chain is drawn from a study of T cells in Graves' hyperthyroidism and ophthalmopathy. Germline V gene data show CDR1 as MNHEY and CDR2 as SVGEGT. Trimming removed 2 bases at V and 0 bases at J, with 4 bases between. The CDR3 covers 13 residues. This clonotype occurred a few times. Regions amplified from RNA transcripts were the TCR beta CDR3 regions. First-round RT-PCR of the TCR CDR3 relied on the HTBI primer set. TCRdb reanalysed the multiplex PCR reads using MiXCR and keeps one entry per CDR3 protein. The data show about 560,000 distinct CDR3 sequences, 16% seen once. The sample consisted of blood. The TCR originated in a woman in her late teens or twenties with Graves' hyperthyroidism. The chain has TRBV6-2 or TRBV6-3 and TRBJ2-5; D gene ambiguous. The CDR3 DNA sequence: TGTGCCAGCAGTTACGAGTACCAAGAGACCCAGTACTTC. Amino acids: CASSYEYQETQYF.